This T cell receptor beta chain was identified during a study of shared clonotypes between healthy human individuals. Sequencing was performed with immunoSEQ multiplex PCR; in TCRdb, only in-frame clones are kept and a portion is missing. Of 1.5 million to 2.5 million clones in the sample, roughly 94% were seen once. The CDR3 has 15 residues. Germline V CDR1 and CDR2: SNHLY, FYNNEI. V was clipped by 7 bases and J by 8 bases; unmatched bases: 14. It was CD45RO-negative cells, positively selected for CCR7, that made up naive CD8 cells, with terminally differentiated effector memory CD45RA+ cells excluded.

The sample taken for sequencing was naive CD8+ T cells sorted from blood. The clonotype comes from a man aged 18 to 30 in good health. The rearrangement uses TRBV2 and TRBJ2-7, with 10 bases matching TRBD1. DNA of the CDR3: TGTGCCAGCATGCCTGACAGGGGGCTGGGGTACCAGCAGTACTTC. Amino acids: CASMPDRGLGYQQYF.